The clone carrying this T cell receptor beta chain was counted a few times. Its target is unknown. This entry comes from a study of T-cell memory formation after mild COVID-19. Each CDR3 protein is one row after TCRdb ran MiXCR on the 5' RACE reads. The table lists 350,000 or so distinct CDR3 sequences, 10% to 15% of them singletons. V shed 4 bases and J shed 8 bases, with 14 bases lying between them. The CDR3 contains 13 residues. Germline CDR1 reads MNHNY; CDR2 reads SVGAGI (reference sequence). Study-level points and caveats: Chiefly within CM and EM were the contracting CD4+ clones; CD8+ ones were within EMRA. Several responding clones turned up in pre-infection memory, indicating that cross-reactive memory may have taken part. The SARS-CoV-2 specificity of second-wave clones reaching peak at day 37 remained unverified.

This sequence originates from a man between 18 and 35 years old who had mild COVID-19 (a few samples of this study predate the infection). Cell type and time point are not known. The rearrangement joins TRBV6-6 to TRBJ1-2; unclear D gene. The sequenced sample consisted of PBMCs or a T cell subset sorted from them (not recorded which). The DNA for the CDR3 is TGTGCCAGCAGTTTTTCCACGTTCGCCGGCTACACCTTC. Its translation is CASSFSTFAGYTF.